This TCR beta chain was documented in a study of blood T cell repertoires in COVID-19 (dated by TCRdb to the early 2020s). Study-wide context: Samples from collaborators originated in the United States, Italy and Spain and spanned both the acute and convalescent phases of COVID-19. The prospective study material was composed of cDNA or gDNA derived from T cells, B-cell-depleted T cells, or PBMCs. The dataset comprised deeply sampled blood TCRbeta repertoires from subjects exposed to, actively infected with, or recovered from COVID-19. The repertoires were released in a freely available public database meant as a resource for research on the immune response to SARS-CoV-2. The samples were drawn from the first 160 participants of the ongoing ImmuneRACE study and from over a thousand subjects provided by 6 global collaborators. A de-identified subject ID, COVID-19 status, age in years and sex were almost always included in the sample metadata. Where available, HLA class I and class II types were taken from metadata supplied by the sample provider and were not determined by assay-based typing. What the research found in general, with its limitations: The amount of clinical and demographic metadata varied by source and participant and was provided uncurated.

The CDR3 holds 13 amino acids from the cysteine to the phenylalanine. Only CDR3 DNA is held: 39 bases, read in frame from base 1. The junction shows trimming of 5 bases on V and 5 bases on J, plus 15 bases between the germline ends. Per the germline V gene (reference sequence), GTSNPN is the CDR1 and SVGIG is the CDR2. The immunoSEQ Assay, a bias-controlled multiplex PCR, was used to amplify TCRbeta CDR3 regions from genomic DNA. On the study's bioinformatics: Nucleated cell counts per sample were estimated from amplification of reference gene primers within the assay. Sequence reads were collapsed and filtered to measure the absolute abundance of every unique TCRbeta CDR3 rearrangement. For each sample, productive Simpson clonality was calculated as the square root of Simpson's diversity index across productive rearrangements. Entries here come from immuneACCESS through TCRdb and include only in-frame sequences with V and J called. Some clones fail to appear in such tables; in the studies checked, an unresolved V gene covers under half of the shortfall, and the cause of the remainder is unknown. V, J and clone size are taken as reported in that table, and D and trimming were inferred from the DNA itself. The table for this sample lists roughly 260,000 clones; approximately 90% of them were counted only once. About 2.2% of the sample goes to the ten largest clones.

Comment on this clone: Its recognized antigen is unknown. Base qualities are not provided; no much larger clone lies one nucleotide away.

Another Seattle source contributed samples from volunteer blood donors who had recovered from COVID-19. Whole blood was collected in K2EDTA tubes by collaborating institutions according to the institutions' own protocols. For TCRbeta analysis, collaborators shipped samples in one of three forms: frozen whole blood, isolated PBMCs, or DNA extracted from either of those sample types. The receptor was derived from a woman in her fifties or sixties who had recovered from COVID-19. Here the chain combines TRBV30 and TRBJ1-2, with the D segment identity uncertain. The sample comprised peripheral blood. The CDR3 reads CAWSGVLGYGYTF. In nucleotides, the sequence is TGTGCCTGGTCGGGAGTATTAGGATATGGCTACACCTTC.